A selection of T cell receptor beta chains follows, all from one sample in a study of tissue T cells after allogeneic stem cell transplantation. TCRdb keeps only in-frame clones here, not all; method: immunoSEQ multiplex PCR. The sample contains about 43,000 clones, roughly 90% of which appear only once. This specimen was blood, taken before transplantation. The source is a woman aged 40-69 years who later had graft-versus-host disease after an allogeneic stem cell transplant. Each CDR3 is given with its conserved first and last residue. A D gene is named only where the DNA matches it firmly. Rows give clone size only sometimes, using once, few, many, or a class for an expanded clone.

v_call	j_call	d_call	clone_size	cdr3_aa	cdr3_nt
TRBV6-6	TRBJ1-2	NA	NA	CASSYSPIGGYTF	TGTGCCAGCAGTTACTCGCCGATTGGGGGCTACACCTTC
TRBV7-9	TRBJ2-4	TRBD2	few	CASSPMAGLAGVPQNIQYF	TGTGCCAGCAGCCCCATGGCCGGACTAGCGGGAGTTCCCCAAAACATTCAGTACTTC
TRBV6-1	TRBJ1-2	NA	NA	CASRATGREDYGYTF	TGTGCCAGCAGGGCAACAGGGAGGGAAGACTATGGCTACACCTTC
TRBV27	TRBJ1-5	NA	NA	CASSLLDRDNNPYSNQPQHF	TGTGCCAGCAGTTTACTTGACCGGGACAACAACCCGTATAGCAATCAGCCCCAGCATTTT
TRBV7-9	TRBJ2-1	NA	NA	CASSYQNIGNEQFF	TGTGCCAGCAGCTACCAAAACATCGGGAATGAGCAGTTCTTC
TRBV7-8	TRBJ2-5	NA	NA	CASSWAGVLGTQYF	TGTGCCAGCAGCTGGGCGGGCGTTCTTGGGACCCAGTACTTC
TRBV29-1	TRBJ1-1	TRBD1	once	CSVRTGAANTEAFF	TGCAGCGTGCGAACAGGGGCGGCGAACACTGAAGCTTTCTTT
TRBV6-5	TRBJ1-2	NA	once	CASSPPDTRGYTF	TGTGCCAGCAGTCCTCCGGACACGCGTGGCTACACCTTC
TRBV19	TRBJ2-3	NA	NA	CASAPGADTQYF	TGTGCCAGCGCCCCGGGGGCAGATACGCAGTATTTT
TRBV28	TRBJ1-1	TRBD1	NA	CASRRTDRVTEAFF	TGTGCCAGCAGACGTACTGACAGGGTTACTGAAGCTTTCTTT
TRBV19	TRBJ1-1	NA	NA	CASSISHLAVNTEAFF	TGTGCCAGTAGTATAAGTCATTTGGCCGTGAACACTGAAGCTTTCTTT
TRBV9	TRBJ2-1	NA	NA	CASSVVDSPYNEQFF	TGTGCCAGCAGCGTAGTTGACTCCCCGTACAATGAGCAGTTCTTC
TRBV30	TRBJ2-1	TRBD1	NA	CAWGTGVSYNEQFF	TGTGCCTGGGGGACAGGGGTGTCCTACAATGAGCAGTTCTTC
TRBV3-1/TRBV3-2	TRBJ1-2	NA	NA	CASSHAKQGPNYGYTF	TGTGCCAGCAGCCATGCCAAACAGGGACCTAACTATGGCTACACCTTC
TRBV5-1	TRBJ2-1	NA	once	CASGRSSSTNEQFF	TGCGCCAGCGGCCGTTCTAGCAGTACGAATGAGCAGTTCTTC
TRBV3-1/TRBV3-2	TRBJ1-3	NA	NA	CASSQERVGGNTIYF	TGTGCCAGCAGCCAAGAGAGGGTAGGTGGAAACACCATATATTTT
TRBV7-2	TRBJ2-5	NA	NA	CASSLDHLQGGQQETQYF	TGTGCCAGCAGCTTAGACCATTTGCAGGGAGGCCAACAAGAGACCCAGTACTTC
TRBV29-1	TRBJ1-1	NA	NA	CSVRITEAFF	TGCAGCGTTCGGATCACTGAAGCTTTCTTT
TRBV3-1/TRBV3-2	TRBJ1-1	NA	NA	CASSQGTGTQAFF	TGTGCCAGCAGCCAAGGCACCGGGACGCAGGCTTTCTTT
TRBV29-1	TRBJ2-1	NA	NA	CSVETQAIYNEQFF	TGCAGCGTTGAAACTCAGGCAATATACAATGAGCAGTTCTTC
TRBV6-1	TRBJ2-3	NA	NA	CASSEGGGGPTDTQYF	TGTGCCAGCAGTGAAGGGGGAGGGGGGCCCACAGATACGCAGTATTTT
TRBV27	TRBJ1-5	NA	once	CASSLAVEQPQHF	TGTGCCAGCAGTTTAGCCGTAGAGCAGCCCCAGCATTTT
TRBV7-2	TRBJ1-6	NA	NA	CASSLAVTGPDSPLHF	TGTGCCAGCAGCTTAGCTGTCACAGGCCCAGATTCACCCCTCCACTTT
TRBV28	TRBJ2-3	TRBD2	NA	CASSWVAGGPRDTQYF	TGTGCCAGCAGTTGGGTAGCGGGAGGGCCGAGAGATACGCAGTATTTT
TRBV28	TRBJ2-5	TRBD1	NA	CASSSSRDRYQETQYF	TGTGCCAGCAGTTCATCCCGGGACAGATACCAAGAGACCCAGTACTTC
TRBV28	TRBJ1-5	NA	NA	CASSPLGNYQPQHF	TGTGCCAGCAGTCCCTTGGGCAACTATCAGCCCCAGCATTTT
TRBV3-1/TRBV3-2	TRBJ2-3	NA	NA	CASSRSGSDTQYF	TGTGCCAGCAGCCGATCAGGGTCGGATACGCAGTATTTT
TRBV5-4	TRBJ2-1	NA	NA	CASRSGAYNEQFF	TGTGCCAGCAGATCGGGGGCATACAATGAGCAGTTCTTC
TRBV4-3	TRBJ2-4	NA	NA	CASSQEGSRRVGNIQYF	TGCGCCAGCAGCCAAGAAGGGTCCCGCAGGGTGGGCAACATTCAGTACTTC
TRBV2	TRBJ1-2	TRBD1	NA	CASVLTGVVSGYTF	TGTGCCAGCGTGTTAACAGGGGTGGTGAGTGGCTACACCTTC
TRBV3-1/TRBV3-2	TRBJ1-6	TRBD1	NA	CASSQEGQGYNSPLHF	TGTGCCAGCAGCCAAGAGGGACAGGGGTATAATTCACCCCTCCACTTT
TRBV4-3	TRBJ2-7	TRBD2	NA	CASSQEKGSGVFYEQYF	TGCGCCAGCAGCCAAGAAAAGGGCAGCGGGGTCTTCTACGAGCAGTACTTC
TRBV5-5	TRBJ1-4	NA	few	CASSRRRPHNEKLFF	TGTGCCAGCAGCCGCCGGCGGCCCCATAATGAAAAACTGTTTTTT
TRBV30	TRBJ1-1	TRBD1	NA	CAWTGGIMNTEAFF	TGTGCCTGGACAGGGGGCATAATGAACACTGAAGCTTTCTTT
TRBV4-3	TRBJ1-2	NA	NA	CASSQVGGITNYGYTF	TGCGCCAGCAGCCAAGTAGGAGGAATTACTAACTATGGCTACACCTTC
TRBV30	TRBJ1-1	NA	NA	CAWSTPSHMNTEAFF	TGTGCCTGGAGTACCCCCAGTCATATGAACACTGAAGCTTTCTTT
TRBV15	TRBJ2-1	TRBD2	NA	CATRGLAIANEQFF	TGTGCCACCAGGGGACTAGCAATCGCCAATGAGCAGTTCTTC
TRBV28	TRBJ2-5	NA	NA	CASSLIRTETQYF	TGTGCCAGCAGTTTAATCCGGACAGAGACCCAGTACTTC
TRBV5-1	TRBJ2-3	TRBD2	NA	CASSWTGTSGTDTQYF	TGCGCCAGCAGCTGGACGGGGACTAGCGGCACAGATACGCAGTATTTT
TRBV20-1	TRBJ1-1	NA	NA	CSASQYAGGSTEAFF	TGCAGTGCTAGTCAATATGCCGGGGGTAGCACTGAAGCTTTCTTT
TRBV7-2	TRBJ2-7	NA	NA	CASSLGGLTFEQYF	TGTGCCAGCAGCTTAGGGGGACTTACCTTTGAGCAGTACTTC
TRBV11-2	TRBJ2-2	NA	NA	CASTFARQTTGELFF	TGTGCCAGCACCTTCGCCCGACAGACCACCGGGGAGCTGTTTTTT
TRBV28	TRBJ1-1	NA	NA	CASRRGGGGGSTEAFF	TGTGCCAGCCGCCGGGGGGGCGGGGGCGGGAGCACTGAAGCTTTCTTT
TRBV19	TRBJ1-2	NA	NA	CASSIQAYGYTF	TGTGCCAGTAGTATACAGGCCTATGGCTACACCTTC
TRBV29-1	TRBJ2-7	NA	NA	CSVNLEGGGLPYEQYF	TGCAGCGTTAACCTCGAGGGGGGGGGTCTGCCGTACGAGCAGTACTTC
TRBV30	TRBJ1-1	NA	NA	CAWTWADEAFF	TGTGCCTGGACGTGGGCAGATGAAGCTTTCTTT
TRBV6-5	TRBJ2-7	NA	NA	CASSLVRGIAEQYF	TGTGCCAGCAGTTTGGTCAGGGGAATTGCCGAGCAGTACTTC
TRBV30	TRBJ1-6	NA	NA	CAWSTGGGSPLHF	TGTGCCTGGAGTACAGGTGGGGGATCACCCCTCCACTTT
TRBV5-1	TRBJ2-1	TRBD2	NA	CASSLTSGSINEQFF	TGCGCCAGCAGCTTGACTAGCGGGAGTATCAATGAGCAGTTCTTC
TRBV4-1	TRBJ2-2	TRBD2	NA	CASAMTSGYTGELFF	TGCGCCAGCGCTATGACTAGCGGCTACACCGGGGAGCTGTTTTTT